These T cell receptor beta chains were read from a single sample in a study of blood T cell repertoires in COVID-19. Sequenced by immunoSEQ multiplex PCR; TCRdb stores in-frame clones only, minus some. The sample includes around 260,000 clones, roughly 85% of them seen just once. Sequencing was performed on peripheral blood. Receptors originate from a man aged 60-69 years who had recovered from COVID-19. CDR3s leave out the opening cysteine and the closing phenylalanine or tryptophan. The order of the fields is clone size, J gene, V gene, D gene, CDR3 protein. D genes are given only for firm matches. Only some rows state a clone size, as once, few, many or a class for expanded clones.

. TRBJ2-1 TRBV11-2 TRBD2 ASSQGTSYNEQF
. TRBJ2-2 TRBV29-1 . SVGAGYSGGELF
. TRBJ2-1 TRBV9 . ASSPLGAYNEQF
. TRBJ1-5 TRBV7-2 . ASSSSRDGSNQPQH
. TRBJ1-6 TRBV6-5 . ASSYGAYNSPLH
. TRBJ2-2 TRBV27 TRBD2 ASSSRGSGSPGELF
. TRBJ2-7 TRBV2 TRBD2 ASRTSGTYEQY
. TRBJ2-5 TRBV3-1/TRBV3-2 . ASSRRTSAILQETQY
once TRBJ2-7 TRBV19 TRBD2 ASSTPRASGIYEQY
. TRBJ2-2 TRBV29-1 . SVVTGGKNTGELF